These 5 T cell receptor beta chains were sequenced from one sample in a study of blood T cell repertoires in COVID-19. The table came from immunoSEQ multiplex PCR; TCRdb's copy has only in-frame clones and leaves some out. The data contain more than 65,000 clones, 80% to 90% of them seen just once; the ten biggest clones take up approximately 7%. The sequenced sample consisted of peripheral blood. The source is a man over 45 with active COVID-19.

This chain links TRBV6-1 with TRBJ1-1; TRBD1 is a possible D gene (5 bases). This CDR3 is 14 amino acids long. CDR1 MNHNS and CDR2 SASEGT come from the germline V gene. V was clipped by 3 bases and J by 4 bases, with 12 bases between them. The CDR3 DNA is TGTGCCAGCAGTGATGCAGGGTCCAGCACTGAAGCTTTCTTT. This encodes CASSDAGSSTEAFF.

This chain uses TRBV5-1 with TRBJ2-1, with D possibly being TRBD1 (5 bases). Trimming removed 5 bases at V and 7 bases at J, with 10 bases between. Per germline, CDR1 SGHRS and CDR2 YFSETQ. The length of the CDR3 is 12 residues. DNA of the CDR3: TGCGCCAGCAGTTCAGACAGTAATGAGCAGTTCTTC. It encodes CASSSDSNEQFF.

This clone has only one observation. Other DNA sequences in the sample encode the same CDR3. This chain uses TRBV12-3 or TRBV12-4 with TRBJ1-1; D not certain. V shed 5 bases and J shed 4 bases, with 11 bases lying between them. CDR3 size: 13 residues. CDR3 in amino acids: CASSPGLGTEAFF. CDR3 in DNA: TGTGCCAGCAGTCCGGGGTTAGGCACTGAAGCTTTCTTT.

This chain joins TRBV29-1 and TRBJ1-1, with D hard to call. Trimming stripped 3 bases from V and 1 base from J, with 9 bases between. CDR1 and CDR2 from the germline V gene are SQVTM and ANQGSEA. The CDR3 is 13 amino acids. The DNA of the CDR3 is TGCAGCGTTGACGGGGAAAAGAACACTGAAGCTTTCTTT. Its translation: CSVDGEKNTEAFF. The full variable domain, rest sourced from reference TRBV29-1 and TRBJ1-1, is SAVISQKPSRDICQRGTSLTIQCQVDSQVTMMFWYRQQPGQSLTLIATANQGSEATYESGFVIDKFPISRPNLTFSTLTVSNMSPEDSSIYLCSVDGEKNTEAFFGQGTRLTVV.

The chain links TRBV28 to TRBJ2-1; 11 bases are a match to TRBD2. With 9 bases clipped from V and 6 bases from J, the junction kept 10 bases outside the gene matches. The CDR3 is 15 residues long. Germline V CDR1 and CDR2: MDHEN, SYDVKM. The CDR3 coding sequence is TGTGCCAGTCATAGTAGCGGGAGGGCCTCCAATGAGCAGTTCTTC. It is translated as CASHSSGRASNEQFF.